The 14 T cell receptor beta chains presented below share a single source sample, sequenced in a study of OX40 agonist ivuxolimab in advanced cancers. Only in-frame clones appear in the TCRdb table, and some are missing; sequencing was by immunoSEQ multiplex PCR. This table has 70,000 to 95,000 clones, around 90% appearing once. The material sequenced was CD4+ or CD8+ T cells sorted from blood, taken in a trial of the OX40 agonist ivuxolimab. The origin of the receptors is an adult with an advanced solid tumor such as melanoma, head and neck, liver or kidney cancer.

The gene calls are TRBV2 and TRBJ2-1; 7 bases align to TRBD2. Trimming cost V 8 bases and J 4 bases; bases outside gene matches: 5. Germline CDR1 reads SNHLY; CDR2 reads FYNNEI. The CDR3 spans 13 residues. The CDR3 DNA is TGTGCCAGCGCTAGCGGAGAGTACAATGAGCAGTTCTTC. It translates to CASASGEYNEQFF.

The chain recombines TRBV2 with TRBJ2-5; TRBD1 or TRBD2 may be the D gene (5 bases each). Germline CDR1 SNHLY, CDR2 FYNNEI. This CDR3 is 17 amino acids long. The V gene lost 0 bases and the J gene lost 2 bases, with 16 bases spanning the gap. CDR3 in amino acids: CASSEASGLPQQETQYF. Here the CDR3 DNA reads TGTGCCAGCAGTGAAGCGTCGGGGCTACCTCAACAAGAGACCCAGTACTTC.

The chain combines TRBV5-4 with TRBJ2-3, with 8 bases fitting TRBD2. Germline assignment: CDR1 SGHNT and CDR2 YYREEE (reference sequence). This CDR3 spans 15 amino acids. V trimming: 4 bases; J trimming: 0 bases; junction bases outside the gene matches: 4. The CDR3 bases are TGTGCCAGCAGCATGTTAGCGGGAAGCACAGATACGCAGTATTTT. Protein product: CASSMLAGSTDTQYF.

On this clone: One end of the junction varies from germline; a read error may be responsible. The V gene is TRBV4-1, the J gene TRBJ2-5; 8 bases agree with TRBD2. Germline CDR1 and CDR2: MGHRA and YSYEKL. The CDR3 extends over 20 amino acids. CDR3 sequence (DNA): TGCGCCAGCAGCCAATACCCTTTGCCTCTGACTAGCGATGATAGAGAGGCCCAGTACTTC. Protein: CASSQYPLPLTSDDREAQYF.

The chain is built from TRBV27 and TRBJ1-1; 7 positions agree with TRBD1. Germline V gene lookup returns CDR1 MNHEY and CDR2 SMNVEV (reference sequence). The CDR3 is made up of 16 amino acids. V was clipped by 1 base and J by 1 base; unmatched bases: 6. This CDR3 reads CASSLWGTEANTEAFF. In DNA, the CDR3 is TGTGCCAGCAGTTTATGGGGGACAGAAGCGAACACTGAAGCTTTCTTT.

The rearrangement joins TRBV28 to TRBJ1-1, with D uncertain. The CDR3 contains 14 residues. The ends were cut back, 7 bases at V and 6 bases at J, with 18 bases in the middle. Looked up from germline, CDR1 is MDHEN and CDR2 is SYDVKM. The CDR3 bases are TGTGCCAGCACCCCCAGCCTCGGCGCGGCTGAAGCTTTCTTT. Protein product: CASTPSLGAAEAFF.

The rearrangement uses TRBV6-6 and TRBJ2-3, with D perhaps assigned TRBD1 or TRBD2 (8 bases each). Between the trimmed V and J ends, which lost 8 bases and 6 bases, there was a span of 24 bases. The CDR3 totals 16 residues. The germline CDR1 and CDR2 sequences are MNHNY and SVGAGI (reference sequence). The CDR3 reads CASCDRGLSGSDTQYF. Here the CDR3 DNA reads TGTGCCAGCTGCGACAGGGGCCTAAGCGGGAGCGATACGCAGTATTTT.

This clone was detected only once. The rearrangement uses TRBV28 and TRBJ2-7; 8 bases map to TRBD1. The germline gives CDR1 MDHEN, CDR2 SYDVKM. This CDR3 is built from 13 residues. V gave up 6 bases and J gave up 5 bases; unmatched junction bases: 6. This chain's CDR3 is CASRPGGGHEQYF. CDR3 in DNA: TGTGCCAGCAGACCAGGGGGCGGGCACGAGCAGTACTTC. The whole variable domain, filled in from reference TRBV28 and TRBJ2-7, reads DVKVTQSSRYLVKRTGEKVFLECVQDMDHENMFWYRQDPGLGLRLIYFSYDVKMKEKGDIPEGYSVSREKKERFSLILESASTNQTSMYLCASRPGGGHEQYFGPGTRLTVT.

The chain uses TRBV27 and TRBJ1-6, with 9 nucleotides matching TRBD1. The trim removed 1 base at V and 7 bases at J, leaving 8 bases unmatched. CDR1 MNHEY and CDR2 SMNVEV come from the germline V gene (reference sequence). CDR3 length: 17 amino acids. CDR3 sequence reads: CASSLFTGQGYNSPLHF. Written as DNA, the CDR3 is TGTGCCAGCAGTTTATTTACAGGACAGGGGTACAATTCACCCCTCCACTTT.

This clone was seen only a few times. The rearrangement uses TRBV18 and TRBJ1-5, with TRBD1 identical over 7 bases. CDR1 and CDR2 from the germline V gene are KGHSH and LQKENI. V lost 6 bases to trimming and J lost 3 bases; unmatched junction nucleotides: 8. The CDR3 has 15 residues. The CDR3 protein is CASSPSQGSNQPQHF. The CDR3 nucleotides read TGTGCCAGCTCTCCCTCACAGGGGTCCAATCAGCCCCAGCATTTT.

Notes on this clone: One junction end disagrees with the germline gene, perhaps due to a read error. The chain uses TRBV7-9 and TRBJ2-3; 7 bases fit TRBD1. CDR3 length: 15 amino acids. Germline loops: CDR1 SEHNR, CDR2 FQNEAQ (reference sequence). The CDR3 here is CASSKDRSSTDMQYF. CDR3 sequence (DNA): TGTGCCAGCAGCAAGGACAGGTCTAGCACAGATATGCAGTATTTT.

The chain joins TRBV5-1 to TRBJ2-4, with a possible D match to TRBD2 (7 bases). Between the trimmed V and J ends, which lost 4 bases and 1 base, there was a span of 15 bases. CDR1 is SGHRS and CDR2 is YFSETQ in the germline V gene. CDR3 length: 16 residues. The CDR3 nucleotides read TGCGCCAGCAGCAGCGGGAACGACAGGGCCAAAAACATTCAGTACTTC. Encoded protein: CASSSGNDRAKNIQYF.

The J gene is TRBJ2-5, the V gene TRBV7-6; D unresolved. This CDR3 has 14 residues. The germline V and J ends were trimmed by 5 bases and 4 bases, with 14 bases remaining between them. Germline V CDR1 and CDR2: SGHVS, FNYEAQ. CDR3 DNA sequence: TGTGCCAGCAGCCCCCCCGGGCTCCGAGAGACCCAGTACTTC. Residues: CASSPPGLRETQYF.

The chain employs TRBV7-2 and TRBJ2-5; D remains unclear. The CDR3 is 16 residues long. In germline, CDR1 is SGHTA, CDR2 FQGNSA. Trimming cost V 0 bases and J 2 bases, with 13 bases left between them. CDR3 nucleotides: TGTGCCAGCAGCTTAGCGGTGTTAAGAGCTCAAGAGACCCAGTACTTC. It encodes CASSLAVLRAQETQYF.